These 32 T cell receptor beta chains were all obtained from the same sample, sequenced in a study of blood T cell repertoires in COVID-19. The table came from immunoSEQ multiplex PCR; TCRdb's copy has only in-frame clones and leaves some out. The table lists around 300,000 clones, approximately 85% of them singletons. Material: peripheral blood. The receptors stem from a human donor in a cohort sampled during active COVID-19.

This clone has a single count. This chain uses TRBV7-9 with TRBJ2-3, with unresolved D. Germline V gene data show CDR1 as SEHNR and CDR2 as FQNEAQ (reference sequence). V gave up 5 bases and J gave up 7 bases, with 10 bases separating them. The CDR3 has 12 residues. CDR3 coding DNA: TGTGCCAGCAGCCCTATGGAGAATACGCAGTATTTT. This sequence encodes CASSPMENTQYF.

The gene calls are TRBV25-1 and TRBJ1-1; 7 bases align to TRBD1. With 3 bases clipped from V and 7 bases from J, the junction kept 5 bases outside the gene matches. CDR1 and CDR2 from the germline V gene are MGHDK and SYGVNS. The CDR3 contains 13 residues. The CDR3 loop is CASSDAGQREAFF. The CDR3 DNA sequence: TGTGCCAGCAGTGACGCGGGACAGCGTGAAGCTTTCTTT.

The rearrangement joins TRBV5-1 to TRBJ1-1; 9 nucleotides align to TRBD1. J lost 6 bases, V lost 2 bases, and 5 bases had no gene match. The germline CDR1 and CDR2 sequences are SGHRS and YFSETQ. The CDR3 sequence is 14 residues long. The CDR3 region is CASSFLQGASEAFF. The CDR3 DNA reads TGCGCCAGCAGCTTTCTACAGGGGGCATCTGAAGCTTTCTTT.

This rearrangement joins TRBV30 to TRBJ2-3; D unclear. The CDR3 length is 16 residues. The germline gives CDR1 GTSNPN, CDR2 SVGIG (reference sequence). V lost 4 bases, J lost 0 bases, and 17 bases lay in between. The CDR3 DNA sequence: TGTGCCTGGAACGTAGGTGGCAGCGACAGCACAGATACGCAGTATTTT. The encoded protein is CAWNVGGSDSTDTQYF.

The chain joins TRBV10-3 to TRBJ2-2; possibly TRBD1 for D (5 bases). Germline loops: CDR1 ENHRY, CDR2 SYGVKD. This CDR3 region has 14 residues. The V end lost 0 bases, the J end lost 5 bases, and 7 bases lay between the germline ends. The CDR3 DNA follows: TGTGCCATCAGTGAGTCCCAGGGAACCGGGGAGCTGTTTTTT. Protein product: CAISESQGTGELFF.

This chain connects TRBV11-2 to TRBJ2-3; the match to TRBD1 covers 8 bases. The trim removed 5 bases at V and 1 base at J, leaving 5 bases unmatched. The germline V gene has CDR1 SGHAT and CDR2 FQNNGV. The CDR3 spans 15 residues. CDR3 amino acids: CASSGDRGGTDTQYF. CDR3 coding DNA: TGTGCCAGCAGCGGAGACAGGGGCGGCACAGATACGCAGTATTTT.

This clone showed up just once. This rearrangement joins TRBV7-4 to TRBJ2-3; the match to TRBD2 covers 9 bases. The CDR3 is made up of 16 amino acids. Looked up from germline, CDR1 is SGHVT and CDR2 is SQSDAQ. V shed 1 base, J shed 2 bases, and the junction held 4 bases outside the gene matches. CDR3: CASSLVLAGFTDTQYF. The CDR3 nucleotides are TGTGCCAGCAGCTTAGTCCTAGCGGGGTTCACAGATACGCAGTATTTT.

The V gene is TRBV27, the J gene TRBJ1-6; D may be TRBD1 (6 bases). CDR1 and CDR2 from the germline V gene are MNHEY and SMNVEV (reference sequence). V was cut by 5 bases and J by 5 bases, with 10 bases left in between. This CDR3 contains 14 residues. As DNA, the CDR3 is TGTGCCAGCAGTGGGGGGGCACATAATTCACCCCTCCACTTT. Encoded protein: CASSGGAHNSPLHF.

The chain is built from TRBV13 and TRBJ1-2; TRBD1 matches at 12 bases. The CDR3 runs 14 residues. V trimming: 5 bases; J trimming: 6 bases; junction bases outside the gene matches: 4. The V gene's germline CDR1 is PRHDT and CDR2 FYEKMQ (reference sequence). The CDR3 loop reads CASSTGQGAHGYTF. Here the CDR3 DNA reads TGTGCCAGCAGCACGGGACAGGGGGCACATGGCTACACCTTC.

The sample holds a few counts of this clone. The J gene is TRBJ1-2, the V gene TRBV27; D is perhaps TRBD1 (5 bases). CDR1 and CDR2 (germline): MNHEY, SMNVEV (reference sequence). The CDR3 is made up of 15 amino acids. With 8 bases removed from V and 2 bases from J, the gap between germline ends came to 18 bases. The CDR3 DNA is TGTGCCAGCCGGCTACAGGTTGGGGCCAACTATGGCTACACCTTC. Its protein is CASRLQVGANYGYTF.

The rearrangement joins TRBV19 to TRBJ1-2; unclear D gene. Looked up from germline, CDR1 is LNHDA and CDR2 is SQIVND (reference sequence). Trimming stripped 2 bases from V and 8 bases from J, with 6 bases between. This CDR3 has 11 amino acids. CDR3: CASSISGGYTF. The CDR3 DNA is TGTGCCAGTAGTATATCGGGGGGCTACACCTTC. The complete variable domain, with remaining parts taken from reference TRBV19 and TRBJ1-2, reads DGGITQSPKYLFRKEGQNVTLSCEQNLNHDAMYWYRQDPGQGLRLIYYSQIVNDFQKGDIAEGYSVSREKKESFPLTVTSAQKNPTAFYLCASSISGGYTFGSGTRLTVV.

The V call is TRBV27, the J call TRBJ1-2, with TRBD1 matching 7 bases. V was clipped by 4 bases and J by 8 bases; unmatched bases: 4. The CDR3 loop spans 12 amino acids. The germline V gene encodes CDR1 MNHEY and CDR2 SMNVEV (reference sequence). CDR3 region: CASSSRTGGYTF. CDR3 coding DNA: TGTGCCAGCAGTTCCCGGACAGGAGGCTACACCTTC.

The CDR3 coding sequence is TGTGCCTGGAGTGTTTTTATCACAGGGGGGAATCAGCCCCAGCATTTT. Translated: CAWSVFITGGNQPQHF. The chain recombines TRBV30 with TRBJ1-5, with TRBD1 matching 8 bases. The ends lost 0 bases at V and 4 bases at J; junction bases unmatched: 8. Germline V gene sequence: CDR1 GTSNPN, CDR2 SVGIG (reference sequence). The CDR3 totals 16 residues.

The rearrangement uses TRBV7-2 and TRBJ2-7; TRBD1 matches 8 bases. J gave up 3 bases and V 5 bases, and 3 bases lay outside the gene matches. The germline V gene encodes CDR1 SGHTA and CDR2 FQGNSA. The CDR3 consists of 13 residues. CDR3 residues: CASSMTGDYEQYF. CDR3 coding DNA: TGTGCCAGCAGCATGACAGGGGACTACGAGCAGTACTTC.

This clone occurred once. The chain combines TRBV24-1 with TRBJ2-7; TRBD1 agrees at 8 bases. Unmatched junction bases numbered 6, after V lost 6 bases and J lost 6 bases. The germline CDR1 and CDR2 sequences are KGHDR and SFDVKD. The CDR3 has 13 residues. As DNA, the CDR3 is TGTGCCACCAGTCAGGGGGCGCTGGGCGAGCAGTACTTC. Residues: CATSQGALGEQYF.

The J gene is TRBJ2-1, the V gene TRBV10-3, with TRBD2 matching 7 bases. Per the germline V gene, CDR1 is ENHRY and CDR2 is SYGVKD. The CDR3 has 18 amino acids. V was clipped by 6 bases and J by 4 bases; unmatched bases: 18. The CDR3 spells CAISGRTSDIGYYNEQFF. The CDR3 DNA sequence: TGTGCCATCAGCGGGCGTACTAGCGATATAGGTTATTACAATGAGCAGTTCTTC.

This clone was counted once. The genes are TRBV19 and TRBJ2-7, with 11 bases that match TRBD1. The CDR3 totals 14 residues. Per germline, CDR1 LNHDA and CDR2 SQIVND (reference sequence). The J segment lost 7 bases and the V segment lost 5 bases, leaving 7 bases of the junction unmatched. The CDR3 DNA follows: TGTGCCAGTAGTGTCCGGGACAGGGGGAGAGAGCAGTACTTC. Translation: CASSVRDRGREQYF.

V usage is TRBV6-5 and J usage is TRBJ1-6; TRBD1 is a possible D gene (5 bases). This CDR3 comprises 14 residues. Trimming stripped 5 bases from V and 10 bases from J, with 15 bases between. Germline assignment: CDR1 MNHEY and CDR2 SVGAGI. As DNA, the CDR3 is TGTGCCAGCAGTCTCATCGGGGGGGAGTCACCCCTCCACTTT. Translating gives CASSLIGGESPLHF.

The chain has TRBV4-2 and TRBJ2-1, with 10 bases fitting TRBD2. The CDR3 spans 15 residues. Germline V CDR1 and CDR2: LGHNA, YNFKEQ. V gave up 3 bases and J gave up 4 bases; unmatched junction bases: 3. This CDR3 is CASSQNSGGYNEQFF. The DNA for the CDR3 is TGTGCCAGCAGCCAGAATAGCGGGGGGTACAATGAGCAGTTCTTC.

The chain carries TRBV4-1 and TRBJ1-2; no clear D. V was clipped by 0 bases and J by 3 bases, with 8 bases between them. Germline V CDR1 and CDR2: MGHRA, YSYEKL. This CDR3 comprises 14 residues. The CDR3 spells CASSQEIGYYGYTF. The CDR3 nucleotides read TGCGCCAGCAGCCAAGAGATTGGCTACTATGGCTACACCTTC.

This clone was recorded only once. The chain employs TRBV19 and TRBJ2-3; TRBD1 agrees at 9 bases. Germline loops: CDR1 LNHDA, CDR2 SQIVND (reference sequence). This CDR3 is 15 amino acids long. Unmatched junction bases numbered 5, after V lost 1 base and J lost 6 bases. The CDR3 region has the DNA TGTGCCAGTAGTATAGGGGACAGGGAGATGGATACGCAGTATTTT. This sequence encodes CASSIGDREMDTQYF.

This clone was observed a few times. The chain joins TRBV12-5 to TRBJ2-2, with unresolved D. This CDR3 spans 16 amino acids. V lost 2 bases and J lost 0, with 10 bases in between. Germline V gene data show CDR1 as LGHNT and CDR2 as FRNRAP. CDR3 amino acids: CASGLPTGTNTGELFF. In DNA, the CDR3 is TGTGCTAGTGGTTTGCCGACGGGTACGAACACCGGGGAGCTGTTTTTT.

This clone was seen once. This chain connects TRBV5-4 to TRBJ2-7, with a weak D call TRBD2 (5 bases). The ends were cut back, 0 bases at V and 5 bases at J, with 12 bases in the middle. The germline V gene encodes CDR1 SGHNT and CDR2 YYREEE (reference sequence). The CDR3 consists of 14 residues. DNA for the CDR3: TGTGCCAGCAGCTTGGAAGCGGTGAGGGACGAGCAGTACTTC. It encodes CASSLEAVRDEQYF.

This clone was picked up a small number of times. The CDR3 DNA reads as TGTGCCTGCAGCCGGGACACTTCCTACGAGCAGTACTTC. It translates to CACSRDTSYEQYF. The chain couples TRBV30 to TRBJ2-7, with a weak D call TRBD1 (6 bases). Germline values: CDR1 GTSNPN, CDR2 SVGIG (reference sequence). V shed 6 bases and J shed 1 base, with 13 bases lying between them. The CDR3 is 13 amino acids.

The chain employs TRBV30 and TRBJ2-3, with 9 nucleotides matching TRBD1. The CDR3 consists of 15 residues. With 4 bases clipped from V and 2 bases from J, the junction kept 7 bases outside the gene matches. Germline lookup yields CDR1 GTSNPN and CDR2 SVGIG (reference sequence). The CDR3 DNA follows: TGTGCCTGGAATACCGGGACAGGGAACACAGATACGCAGTATTTT. It encodes CAWNTGTGNTDTQYF.

The rearrangement links TRBV6-5 to TRBJ2-7, with 7 bases identical to TRBD2. Germline V CDR1 and CDR2: MNHEY, SVGAGI. Trimming at V came to 0 bases and at J to 0 bases, leaving 2 bases not matched to a gene. The CDR3 consists of 15 residues. CDR3: CASSYSGGNSYEQYF. Written as DNA, the CDR3 is TGTGCCAGCAGTTACTCGGGAGGGAACTCCTACGAGCAGTACTTC.

Here the CDR3 reads CASSMGLGGSDTQYF. The CDR3, as DNA: TGTGCCAGCAGTATGGGACTAGGGGGGTCCGATACGCAGTATTTT. The J gene is TRBJ2-3, the V gene TRBV6-4, with TRBD2 matching over 8 bases. CDR3 length: 15 amino acids. Germline V gene lookup returns CDR1 MRHNA and CDR2 SNTAGT. Unmatched junction bases numbered 10, after V lost 5 bases and J lost 6 bases.

The chain combines TRBV6-5 with TRBJ2-3; 14 bases agree with TRBD2. V lost 5 bases and J lost 5; bases outside the gene matches: 3. The CDR3 loop spans 15 amino acids. From germline, CDR1 is MNHEY and CDR2 SVGAGI. The CDR3, as DNA: TGTGCCAGCAGTCTTGGACTAGCGGGGGGAGATACGCAGTATTTT. It encodes CASSLGLAGGDTQYF.

The J gene is TRBJ1-3, the V gene TRBV7-8; D might be TRBD1 (6 bases). Germline values: CDR1 SGHVS, CDR2 FQNEAQ. The CDR3 consists of 17 residues. Trimming left V 5 bases short and J 1 base short, with 18 bases between. The CDR3 sequence: CASSPSRGGGSGNTIYF. Written as DNA, the CDR3 is TGTGCCAGCAGCCCCTCTAGGGGGGGAGGTTCTGGAAACACCATATATTTT.

The chain carries TRBV19 and TRBJ2-7; 10 bases are shared with TRBD1. The V segment lost 6 bases and the J segment 3 bases; nucleotides outside the gene matches: 2. The CDR3 has 13 amino acids. From germline, CDR1 is LNHDA and CDR2 SQIVND (reference sequence). The CDR3 reads CASSRDRGYEQYF. CDR3 nucleotides: TGTGCCAGTAGCAGGGACAGGGGCTACGAGCAGTACTTC. The complete variable domain, with remaining parts taken from reference TRBV19 and TRBJ2-7, reads DGGITQSPKYLFRKEGQNVTLSCEQNLNHDAMYWYRQDPGQGLRLIYYSQIVNDFQKGDIAEGYSVSREKKESFPLTVTSAQKNPTAFYLCASSRDRGYEQYFGPGTRLTVT.

CDR3: CASGQGTEAFF. The CDR3 region has the DNA TGCGCCAGCGGACAGGGCACTGAAGCTTTCTTT. The V gene is TRBV5-1, the J gene TRBJ1-1; 8 positions match TRBD1. The CDR3 sequence is 11 residues long. The ends lost 7 bases at V and 4 bases at J; junction bases unmatched: 0. CDR1 SGHRS and CDR2 YFSETQ come from the germline V gene.

The rearrangement joins TRBV7-2 to TRBJ2-1; TRBD2 matches at 16 bases. The germline gives CDR1 SGHTA, CDR2 FQGNSA. The junction had 5 bases not matched to a gene; V was cut back by 4 bases and J by 8 bases. This CDR3 has 16 amino acids. Written as DNA, the CDR3 is TGTGCCAGCAGCTCCCCGGGACTAGCGGGGGGGGATGAGCAGTTCTTC. Translation: CASSSPGLAGGDEQFF. Together with reference TRBV7-2 and TRBJ2-1, the CDR3 gives the full variable domain: GAGVSQSPSNKVTEKGKDVELRCDPISGHTALYWYRQSLGQGLEFLIYFQGNSAPDKSGLPSDRFSAERTGGSVSTLTIQRTQQEDSAVYLCASSSPGLAGGDEQFFGPGTRLTVL.